Listed here are 17 T cell receptor beta chains from one sample, sequenced in a study of blood T cells in healthy people across ages. Combining a sample-barcoded 5' primer with a J-beta primer mix, a second PCR ran for roughly 7 to 12 cycles. TCRdb re-derived calls from the 5' RACE reads in MiXCR, one entry per CDR3 protein. This repertoire shows some 1.5 million distinct CDR3 sequences, approximately 43% found once; its top ten account for about 4%. Sequenced sample: blood. The receptors come from a woman aged 18 to 35 in good health.

The rearrangement links TRBV15 to TRBJ2-5; 14 nucleotides agree with TRBD2. Germline V CDR1 and CDR2: LNHNV, YYDKDF (reference sequence). This CDR3 region has 17 residues. Trimming cost V 0 bases and J 5 bases; bases outside gene matches: 5. CDR3 in amino acids: CATSRDGTSGSWETQYF. CDR3 coding DNA: TGTGCCACCAGCAGAGATGGGACTAGCGGGAGTTGGGAGACCCAGTACTTC.

The chain combines TRBV28 with TRBJ1-1; 9 positions match TRBD1. The ends lost 1 base at V and 7 bases at J; junction bases unmatched: 7. The length of the CDR3 is 15 residues. CDR1 and CDR2 (germline): MDHEN, SYDVKM. CDR3 in amino acids: CASSLSNRGLGEAFF. The CDR3 nucleotides read TGTGCCAGCAGTTTATCGAACAGGGGGCTGGGTGAAGCTTTCTTT.

This clonotype was counted only a few times. The chain links TRBV4-3 to TRBJ2-3; D ambiguous. In germline, CDR1 is LGHNA, CDR2 YSLEER. V dropped 0 bases and J dropped 2 bases, with 12 bases sitting between them. The CDR3 length is 16 residues. CDR3 protein: CASSQEAVANTDTQYF. CDR3 nucleotide sequence: TGCGCCAGCAGCCAAGAGGCGGTCGCTAACACAGATACGCAGTATTTT.

As for this clonotype: At one end the junction does not follow the germline gene, possibly because of a read error. The chain couples TRBV6-6 to TRBJ1-6; D call uncertain. Germline CDR1 and CDR2: MNHNY and SVGAGI (reference sequence). CDR3 length: 15 residues. CDR3 coding DNA: TGTGCCAGCAGTTACGAGGGTTTCTATAATTCACCCCCCCACTTT. Translation: CASSYEGFYNSPPHF.

The genes are TRBV29-1 and TRBJ2-7; D perhaps matches TRBD2 (6 bases). The V gene's germline CDR1 is SQVTM and CDR2 ANQGSEA. The V gene lost 7 bases and the J gene lost 3 bases, with 16 bases spanning the gap. The CDR3 loop spans 13 amino acids. CDR3 residues: CSAGREGLYEQYF. DNA for the CDR3: TGCAGCGCTGGACGAGAGGGACTCTACGAGCAGTACTTC.

This clonotype turned up a few times. The V gene is TRBV7-2, the J gene TRBJ1-2; D is unclear. The CDR3 is 15 amino acids. Germline lookup yields CDR1 SGHTA and CDR2 FQGNSA. V lost 5 bases and J lost 4, with 17 bases in between. The CDR3 nucleotides read TGTGCCAGCAGCCCCGCATATGGGGTTGCCTATGGCTACACCTTC. It yields the protein CASSPAYGVAYGYTF.

The V and J genes are TRBV2 and TRBJ1-4; the D gene is possibly TRBD1 (5 bases). The CDR3 runs to 16 residues. CDR1 SNHLY and CDR2 FYNNEI come from the germline V gene. The V end was cut by 7 bases, the J end by 7 bases, with 22 bases between. CDR3: CASTSWGGAGGEKLFF. CDR3 coding DNA: TGTGCCAGCACTTCCTGGGGAGGGGCGGGAGGTGAAAAACTGTTTTTT.

Remarks on this clonotype: One junction end does not reproduce the germline sequence, and a read error may be involved. The V and J genes are TRBV24-1 and TRBJ2-1; D call uncertain. Germline assignment: CDR1 KGHDR and CDR2 SFDVKD. CDR3 length equals 15 residues. CDR3 protein: CANSDHGPIYNEQFF. CDR3 nucleotide sequence: TGTGCCAACAGTGATCACGGCCCGATTTACAATGAGCAGTTCTTC.

This clonotype has a count of ten or more. Sequence at one end of the junction differs from germline and may be a read error. In nucleotides, the CDR3 is TGCGCCAGCAGCTTGGGATGGAGCTCCTACGAGCAGTACTTC. Translation gives CASSLGWSSYEQYF. This sequence joins TRBV27 and TRBJ2-7; D unclear. CDR1 is MNHEY and CDR2 is SMNVEV in the germline V gene (reference sequence). This CDR3 spans 14 amino acids.

This clonotype was recorded a few times. The chain recombines TRBV14 with TRBJ2-3; 7 nucleotides line up with TRBD1. Germline V gene data show CDR1 as SGHDN and CDR2 as FVKESK. V lost 4 bases to trimming and J lost 0 bases; unmatched junction nucleotides: 4. CDR3 size: 15 residues. The CDR3 region has the DNA TGTGCCAGCAGCCCTTGGGACAGCAGCACAGATACGCAGTATTTT. Its translation is CASSPWDSSTDTQYF.

The V gene is TRBV4-3, the J gene TRBJ2-7; D uncertain. V was shortened by 1 base and J by 2 bases, with 9 bases between the two germline ends. This CDR3 spans 14 amino acids. Germline CDR1 LGHNA, CDR2 YSLEER. Written as DNA, the CDR3 is TGCGCCAGCAGCCAAGGAATAGGGACCTACGAGCAGTACTTC. This gives the protein CASSQGIGTYEQYF.

This clonotype was counted between two and nine times. The gene calls are TRBV28 and TRBJ2-7; no reliable D call. Germline values: CDR1 MDHEN, CDR2 SYDVKM. This CDR3 region has 17 residues. V lost 6 bases to trimming and J lost 0 bases, with 21 bases between them. CDR3 DNA: TGTGCCAGCAGAACCTCTAAGGTGGGCCAAAGCTCCTACGAGCAGTACTTC. It yields the protein CASRTSKVGQSSYEQYF.

The rearrangement links TRBV20-1 to TRBJ2-7; 7 bases line up with TRBD1. Germline CDR1 reads DFQATT; CDR2 reads SNEGSKA (reference sequence). The ends lost 5 bases at V and 3 bases at J; junction bases unmatched: 7. The CDR3 is 13 residues long. CDR3 sequence (DNA): TGCAGTGCTTCCCGGGACAGTGACTACGAGCAGTACTTC. It encodes CSASRDSDYEQYF.

This clonotype has only a few counts. The chain has TRBV10-1 and TRBJ2-7, with D possibly matching TRBD1 (6 bases). V gave up 0 bases and J gave up 3 bases, with 12 bases separating them. This CDR3 contains 15 residues. Per germline, CDR1 WNHNN and CDR2 SYGVQD (reference sequence). CDR3 region: CASSESTGPYYEQYF. The CDR3 DNA reads TGCGCCAGCAGTGAGTCGACAGGACCCTACTACGAGCAGTACTTC.

J is TRBJ1-2 and V is TRBV27; D is perhaps TRBD1 (5 bases). Germline lookup yields CDR1 MNHEY and CDR2 SMNVEV (reference sequence). The CDR3 extends over 15 amino acids. V lost 3 bases to trimming and J lost 5 bases, with 16 bases between them. The CDR3 reads CASSFTGGSGYGYTF. DNA of the CDR3: TGTGCCAGCAGTTTTACGGGGGGATCTGGATATGGCTACACCTTC.

The V call is TRBV29-1, the J call TRBJ2-7; D perhaps matches TRBD1 (5 bases). The V gene lost 7 bases and the J gene lost 1 base, with 14 bases spanning the gap. The germline gives CDR1 SQVTM, CDR2 ANQGSEA. CDR3 size: 13 residues. CDR3 loop: CSALGRFSYEQYF. The CDR3, as DNA: TGCAGCGCCCTGGGGCGGTTTTCCTACGAGCAGTACTTC.

This chain joins TRBV27 and TRBJ1-2, with D uncertain. V lost 6 bases and J lost 6, with 20 bases in between. CDR3 length: 15 residues. CDR1 and CDR2 (germline): MNHEY, SMNVEV (reference sequence). The CDR3 bases are TGTGCCAGCAGCTCCCTGAGGCCTACATTCGATGGCTACACCTTC. Translation: CASSSLRPTFDGYTF.